This T cell receptor (beta chain) was sequenced during a study of siplizumab effects on memory and regulatory T cells. The V gene end was trimmed by 0 bases and the J gene end by 15 bases; junction bases not matched to a gene: 5. The length of the CDR3 is 12 residues. The germline V gene encodes CDR1 WSHSY and CDR2 SAAADI. General study points: Tregs proliferating in siplizumab cultures lacked confirmation of their suppressive function.

This table comes from immunoSEQ multiplex PCR, and its TCRdb copy is limited to in-frame clones, with some not included. The data contain 80,000 to 130,000 clones, 94% of them singletons. A remark on this clone: Its antigen is currently unknown.

The chain uses TRBV10-2 and TRBJ2-1; 7 nucleotides align to TRBD2. Sequencing input: Tregs sorted from blood. The sequence was obtained from a human donor in good health. The CDR3 here is CASSESGGSWFF. The CDR3 region has the DNA TGCGCCAGCAGTGAGTCTGGCGGGAGTTGGTTCTTC.